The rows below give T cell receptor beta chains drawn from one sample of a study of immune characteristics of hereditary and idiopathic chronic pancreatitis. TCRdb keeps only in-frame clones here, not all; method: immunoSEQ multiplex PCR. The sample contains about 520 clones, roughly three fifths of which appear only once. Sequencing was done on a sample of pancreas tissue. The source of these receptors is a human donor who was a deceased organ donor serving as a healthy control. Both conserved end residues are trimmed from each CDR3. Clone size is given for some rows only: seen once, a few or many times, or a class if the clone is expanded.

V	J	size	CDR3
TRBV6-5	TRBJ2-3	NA	ASIQGLTDTQY
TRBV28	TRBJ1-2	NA	ASSLSYGDGYT
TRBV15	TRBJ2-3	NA	ATSREAGGTDTQY
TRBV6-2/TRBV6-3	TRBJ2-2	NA	ASSYRGESGELF
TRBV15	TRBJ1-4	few	ATSRKPDRGREKLF
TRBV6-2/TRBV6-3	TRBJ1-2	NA	ASSPTGDGNYGYT
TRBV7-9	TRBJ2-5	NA	ASSPFSGGAETQY
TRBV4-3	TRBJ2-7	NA	ASSQARGRYEQY
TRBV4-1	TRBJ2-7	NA	ASSQDWPGISYEQY
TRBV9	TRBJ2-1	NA	ASSAGLGQGEDNEQF
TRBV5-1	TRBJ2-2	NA	ASSSLRGWESTGELF
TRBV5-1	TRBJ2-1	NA	ASSLAGGASEQF
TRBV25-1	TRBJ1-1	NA	ASSSQGGEAF
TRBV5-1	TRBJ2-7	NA	ASSSGGGGPGGYEQY
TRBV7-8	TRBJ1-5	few	ASSGGGRGSNQPQH
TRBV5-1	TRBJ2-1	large	ASSTSGSYNEQF
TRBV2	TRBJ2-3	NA	ASSGWRTESADTQY
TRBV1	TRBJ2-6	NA	TSRGDRLCTKSGVLT
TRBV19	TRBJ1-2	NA	ASTSFRGGQSYT
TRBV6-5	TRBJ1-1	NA	ASSLVQSTEAF
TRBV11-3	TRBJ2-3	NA	ASSSGKSTDTQY
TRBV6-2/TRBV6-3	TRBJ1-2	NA	ASSYSIGAENRGYGYT
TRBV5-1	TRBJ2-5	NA	ASSLGPYRGSQETQY
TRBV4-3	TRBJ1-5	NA	ASKFGIPFDQPQH
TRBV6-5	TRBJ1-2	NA	ASDPRGDGYGYT
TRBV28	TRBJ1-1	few	ASSPRPPGPQVTEAF